Listed below are T cell receptor beta chains from one sample, sequenced in a study of T cell responses to AZD1222 COVID-19 vaccine. The assay was immunoSEQ multiplex PCR, and TCRdb's table has in-frame clones only and misses some. The data hold about 94,000 clones, with 90% observed a single time. Here the sequenced sample was peripheral blood, taken on day 0 of AZD1222 vaccination. Receptors were obtained from an adult in good health. Both conserved end residues are part of each CDR3. A D gene is named only where the DNA matches it firmly. Clone size is given for some rows only: seen once, a few or many times, or a class if the clone is expanded.

d_gene: -; len: 14; abundance: -; j_gene: TRBJ1-3; v_gene: TRBV11-2; CDR3nt: TGTGCCAGCAGCTTAGTAGACAGCGGGAACACCATATATTTT; CDR3aa: CASSLVDSGNTIYF
d_gene: TRBD1; len: 15; abundance: -; j_gene: TRBJ2-7; v_gene: TRBV6-1; CDR3nt: TGTGCCAGCAGTCCCGGGACAGGGGTGGGGCACGAGCAGTACTTC; CDR3aa: CASSPGTGVGHEQYF
d_gene: -; len: 17; abundance: few; j_gene: TRBJ2-6; v_gene: TRBV7-3; CDR3nt: TGTGCCAGCAGCTTATATCCCCAAAGCGCTGGGGCCAACGTCCTGACTTTC; CDR3aa: CASSLYPQSAGANVLTF
d_gene: -; len: 15; abundance: -; j_gene: TRBJ1-2; v_gene: TRBV18; CDR3nt: TGTGCCAGCTCACCACCGGGGGTTGTGGGCTATGGCTACACCTTC; CDR3aa: CASSPPGVVGYGYTF
d_gene: -; len: 13; abundance: -; j_gene: TRBJ1-2; v_gene: TRBV27; CDR3nt: TGTGCCAGCAGTTTGCAAGAGAGCTATGGCTACACCTTC; CDR3aa: CASSLQESYGYTF
d_gene: -; len: 15; abundance: -; j_gene: TRBJ2-5; v_gene: TRBV5-1; CDR3nt: TGCGCCAGCAGCTTGGCCCTAGCGCTGGGGGAGACCCAGTACTTC; CDR3aa: CASSLALALGETQYF
d_gene: -; len: 13; abundance: -; j_gene: TRBJ1-2; v_gene: TRBV6-5; CDR3nt: TGTGCCAGCACCCCGACAGCCTATTATGGCTACACCTTC; CDR3aa: CASTPTAYYGYTF
d_gene: -; len: 17; abundance: -; j_gene: TRBJ2-6; v_gene: TRBV6-2/TRBV6-3; CDR3nt: TGTGCCAGCAGTTTGTCCCTTTTCCGCTCTGGGGCCAACGTCCTGACTTTC; CDR3aa: CASSLSLFRSGANVLTF
d_gene: -; len: 12; abundance: -; j_gene: TRBJ1-2; v_gene: TRBV19; CDR3nt: TGTGCCAGTAGTATAGTTCCTCATGGCTACACCTTC; CDR3aa: CASSIVPHGYTF
d_gene: -; len: 13; abundance: -; j_gene: TRBJ2-7; v_gene: TRBV7-2; CDR3nt: TGTGCCAGCAGCAAGCGCCGGACCTACGAGCAGTACTTC; CDR3aa: CASSKRRTYEQYF
d_gene: -; len: 15; abundance: once; j_gene: TRBJ1-2; v_gene: TRBV27; CDR3nt: TGTGCCAGCAGTTTATCGGGAGGGAGATACTATGGCTACACCTTC; CDR3aa: CASSLSGGRYYGYTF
d_gene: -; len: 16; abundance: -; j_gene: TRBJ1-4; v_gene: TRBV6-5; CDR3nt: TGTGCCAGCAGTTACTCCGGGCCCCAGGGCCATGAAAAACTGTTTTTT; CDR3aa: CASSYSGPQGHEKLFF
d_gene: TRBD1; len: 14; abundance: -; j_gene: TRBJ1-2; v_gene: TRBV20-1; CDR3nt: TGCAGTGCTAGTGGGGAGGGGGCGGGCTATGGCTACACCTTC; CDR3aa: CSASGEGAGYGYTF
d_gene: TRBD1; len: 13; abundance: -; j_gene: TRBJ2-3; v_gene: TRBV19; CDR3nt: TGTGCCACTAGACAGGGGGCTGTAGATACGCAGTATTTT; CDR3aa: CATRQGAVDTQYF
d_gene: -; len: 16; abundance: -; j_gene: TRBJ1-6; v_gene: TRBV5-1; CDR3nt: TGCGCCAGCAGCTTTCTCGAACGCGGAGATAATTCACCCCTCCACTTT; CDR3aa: CASSFLERGDNSPLHF
d_gene: TRBD2; len: 19; abundance: -; j_gene: TRBJ2-5; v_gene: TRBV15; CDR3nt: TGTGCCACCAGCAGATCCCACCGGGGGCTAGCGGGGGTACAAGAGACCCAGTACTTC; CDR3aa: CATSRSHRGLAGVQETQYF